This T cell receptor (beta chain) originates from a study of Graves' ophthalmopathy and Graves' hyperthyroidism. Study results and caveats: Most thyroid-expanded clonotypes exceeding 0.001 frequency were also found in blood. Cross-validated, the 13-signature model showed 87.88%/81.08% sensitivity/specificity, and 80%/75% in the test set.

Trimming left V 7 bases short and J 2 bases short, with 5 bases between. Germline loops: CDR1 SNHLY, CDR2 FYNNEI. CDR3 length: 11 amino acids. This clonotype was counted ten times or more. The antigen remains undetermined. Establishment of the diagnosis relied upon clinical symptoms, serum thyroxine, TRAb, thyroid ultrasound and orbital computed tomography. Amplification of TCR beta CDR3 regions used RNA transcripts. Scientists carried out first-round RT-PCR using HTBI primers and then a second-round multiplex PCR. MiXCR was run by TCRdb on the multiplex PCR reads, yielding one entry per CDR3 protein. The sample records about 740,000 distinct CDR3 sequences, 35% to 50% being singletons.

This receptor was obtained from an adult man with Graves' ophthalmopathy. Sequenced sample: peripheral blood. The chain has TRBV2 and TRBJ1-1, with no clear D. The CDR3: CASTSNTEAFF. CDR3 sequence (DNA): TGTGCCAGCACCTCCAACACTGAAGCTTTCTTT.